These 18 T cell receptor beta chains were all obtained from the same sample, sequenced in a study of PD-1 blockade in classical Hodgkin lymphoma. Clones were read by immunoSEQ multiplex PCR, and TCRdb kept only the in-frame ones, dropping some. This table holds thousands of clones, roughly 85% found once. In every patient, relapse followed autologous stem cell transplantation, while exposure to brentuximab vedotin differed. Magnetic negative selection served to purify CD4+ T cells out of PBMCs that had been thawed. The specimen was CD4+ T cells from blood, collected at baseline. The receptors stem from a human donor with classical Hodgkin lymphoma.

The CDR3 bases are TGTGCCAGCAGCTTAGGTGCAGGGTTCAGCAATCAGCCCCAGCATTTT. This sequence encodes CASSLGAGFSNQPQHF. The chain employs TRBV7-4 and TRBJ1-5, with D maybe TRBD1 (5 bases). Trimming pared 1 base from V and 1 base from J, leaving 11 bases between. The CDR3 consists of 16 residues. Looked up from germline, CDR1 is SGHVT and CDR2 is SQSDAQ.

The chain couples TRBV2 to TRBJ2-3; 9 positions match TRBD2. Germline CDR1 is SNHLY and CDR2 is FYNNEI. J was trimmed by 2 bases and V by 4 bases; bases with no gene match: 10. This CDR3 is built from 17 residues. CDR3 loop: CASSVSASGANTDTQYF. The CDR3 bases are TGTGCCAGCAGTGTATCAGCTAGCGGGGCAAACACAGATACGCAGTATTTT.

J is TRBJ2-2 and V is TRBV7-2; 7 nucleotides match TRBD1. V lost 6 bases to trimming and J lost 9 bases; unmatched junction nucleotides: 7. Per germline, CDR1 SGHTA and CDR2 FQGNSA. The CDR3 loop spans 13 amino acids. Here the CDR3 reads CASRFPGQWELFF. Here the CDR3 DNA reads TGTGCCAGCAGGTTCCCGGGACAGTGGGAGCTGTTTTTT. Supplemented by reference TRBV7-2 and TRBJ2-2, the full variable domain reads GAGVSQSPSNKVTEKGKDVELRCDPISGHTALYWYRQSLGQGLEFLIYFQGNSAPDKSGLPSDRFSAERTGGSVSTLTIQRTQQEDSAVYLCASRFPGQWELFFGEGSRLTVL.

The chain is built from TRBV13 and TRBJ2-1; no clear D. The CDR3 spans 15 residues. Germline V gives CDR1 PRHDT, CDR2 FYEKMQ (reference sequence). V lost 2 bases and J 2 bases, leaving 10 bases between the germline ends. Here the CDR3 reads CASSLLKTTYNEQFF. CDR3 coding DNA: TGTGCCAGCAGCTTATTAAAAACCACCTACAATGAGCAGTTCTTC. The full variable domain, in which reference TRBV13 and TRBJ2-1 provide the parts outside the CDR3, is AAGVIQSPRHLIKEKRETATLKCYPIPRHDTVYWYQQGPGQDPQFLISFYEKMQSDKGSIPDRFSAQQFSDYHSELNMSSLELGDSALYFCASSLLKTTYNEQFFGPGTRLTVL.

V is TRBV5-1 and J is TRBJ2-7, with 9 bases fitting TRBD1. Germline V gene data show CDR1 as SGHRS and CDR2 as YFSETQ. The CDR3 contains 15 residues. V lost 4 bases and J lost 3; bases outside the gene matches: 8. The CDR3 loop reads CASSVQGQGIYEQYF. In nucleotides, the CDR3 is TGCGCCAGCAGCGTTCAGGGACAGGGCATCTACGAGCAGTACTTC.

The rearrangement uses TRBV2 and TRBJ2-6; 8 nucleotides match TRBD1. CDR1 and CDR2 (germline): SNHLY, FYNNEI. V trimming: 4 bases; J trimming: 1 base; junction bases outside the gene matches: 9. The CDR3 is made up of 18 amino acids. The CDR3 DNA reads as TGTGCCAGCAGTGTGCAGGGGGCATCCAGGTCTGGGGCCAACGTCCTGACTTTC. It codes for CASSVQGASRSGANVLTF. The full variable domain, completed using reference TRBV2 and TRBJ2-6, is EPEVTQTPSHQVTQMGQEVILRCVPISNHLYFYWYRQILGQKVEFLVSFYNNEISEKSEIFDDQFSVERPDGSNFTLKIRSTKLEDSAMYFCASSVQGASRSGANVLTFGAGSRLTVL.

CDR3 coding DNA: TGTGCCAGCAGACCCGACAGGGGGGTGAATACGCAGTATTTT. Translated, it gives CASRPDRGVNTQYF. The chain combines TRBV5-4 with TRBJ2-3; 9 nucleotides agree with TRBD1. Germline-derived CDR1 and CDR2 are SGHNT and YYREEE (reference sequence). The junction had 8 bases not matched to a gene; V was cut back by 5 bases and J by 7 bases. This CDR3 spans 14 amino acids.

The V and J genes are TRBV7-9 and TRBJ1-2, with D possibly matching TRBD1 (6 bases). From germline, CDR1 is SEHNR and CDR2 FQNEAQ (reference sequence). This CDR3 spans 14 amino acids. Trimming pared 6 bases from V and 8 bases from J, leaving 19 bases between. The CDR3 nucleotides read TGTGCCAGCAGTTCTGGACAGCCTAGGGGAGGCTACACCTTC. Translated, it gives CASSSGQPRGGYTF.

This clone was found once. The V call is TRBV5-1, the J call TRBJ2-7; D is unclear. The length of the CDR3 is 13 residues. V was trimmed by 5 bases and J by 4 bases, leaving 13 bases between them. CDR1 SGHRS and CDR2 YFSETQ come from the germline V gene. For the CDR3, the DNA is TGCGCCAGCAGTCCTCGCGGCCCTTACGAGCAGTACTTC. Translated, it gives CASSPRGPYEQYF. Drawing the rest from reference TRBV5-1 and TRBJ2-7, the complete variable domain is KAGVTQTPRYLIKTRGQQVTLSCSPISGHRSVSWYQQTPGQGLQFLFEYFSETQRNKGNFPGRFSGRQFSNSRSEMNVSTLELGDSALYLCASSPRGPYEQYFGPGTRLTVT.

DNA of the CDR3: TGTGCCAGCAGCTCGGGGTCGGTCAGGGCCAGCTATGGCTACACCTTC. Translation: CASSSGSVRASYGYTF. The rearrangement uses TRBV5-4 and TRBJ1-2; a weak D match, TRBD1 (5 bases). The CDR3 contains 16 residues. Germline lookup yields CDR1 SGHNT and CDR2 YYREEE (reference sequence). The V end was cut by 3 bases, the J end by 4 bases, with 19 bases between.

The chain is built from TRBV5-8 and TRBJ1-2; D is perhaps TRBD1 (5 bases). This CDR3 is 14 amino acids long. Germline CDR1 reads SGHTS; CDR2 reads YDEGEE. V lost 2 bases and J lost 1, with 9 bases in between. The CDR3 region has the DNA TGTGCCAGCAGCTTTGGGGGGATTAACTATGGCTACACCTTC. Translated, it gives CASSFGGINYGYTF.

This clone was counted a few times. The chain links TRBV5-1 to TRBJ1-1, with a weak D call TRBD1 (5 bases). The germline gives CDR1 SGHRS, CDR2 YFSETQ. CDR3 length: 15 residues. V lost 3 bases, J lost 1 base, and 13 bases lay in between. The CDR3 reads CASSSRGSQNTEAFF. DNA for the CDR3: TGCGCCAGCAGCTCTAGGGGCTCTCAGAACACTGAAGCTTTCTTT.

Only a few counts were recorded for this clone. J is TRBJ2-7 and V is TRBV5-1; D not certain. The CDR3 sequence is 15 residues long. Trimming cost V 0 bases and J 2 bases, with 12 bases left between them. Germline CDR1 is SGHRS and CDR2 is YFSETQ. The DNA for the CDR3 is TGCGCCAGCAGCTTGGGGGGTTTTAACCCCTACGAGCAGTACTTC. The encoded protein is CASSLGGFNPYEQYF.

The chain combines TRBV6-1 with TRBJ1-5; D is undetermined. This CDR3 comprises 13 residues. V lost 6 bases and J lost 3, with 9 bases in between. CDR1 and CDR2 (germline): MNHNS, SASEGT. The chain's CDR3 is CASRPGNNQPQHF. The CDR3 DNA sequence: TGTGCCAGCAGGCCCGGGAACAATCAGCCCCAGCATTTT.

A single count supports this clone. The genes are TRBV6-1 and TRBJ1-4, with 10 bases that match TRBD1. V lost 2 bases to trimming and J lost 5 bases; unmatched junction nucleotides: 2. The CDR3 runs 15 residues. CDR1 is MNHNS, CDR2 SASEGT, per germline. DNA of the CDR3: TGTGCCAGCAGTGAACAGGACAGGGGGAATGAAAAACTGTTTTTT. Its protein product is CASSEQDRGNEKLFF.

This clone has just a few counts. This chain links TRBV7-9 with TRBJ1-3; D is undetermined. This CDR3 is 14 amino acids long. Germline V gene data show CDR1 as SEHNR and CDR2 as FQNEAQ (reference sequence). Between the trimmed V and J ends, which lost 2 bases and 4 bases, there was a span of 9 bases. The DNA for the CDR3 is TGTGCCAGCAGCTTAAACGATGCAGGAAACACCATATATTTT. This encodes CASSLNDAGNTIYF.

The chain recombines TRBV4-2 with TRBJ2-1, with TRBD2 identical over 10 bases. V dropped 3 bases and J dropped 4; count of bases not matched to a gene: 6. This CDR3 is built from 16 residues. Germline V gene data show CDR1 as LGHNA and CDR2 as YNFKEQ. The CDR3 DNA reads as TGTGCCAGCAGCCAGGGGACTAGCGACCTTTACAATGAGCAGTTCTTC. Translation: CASSQGTSDLYNEQFF.

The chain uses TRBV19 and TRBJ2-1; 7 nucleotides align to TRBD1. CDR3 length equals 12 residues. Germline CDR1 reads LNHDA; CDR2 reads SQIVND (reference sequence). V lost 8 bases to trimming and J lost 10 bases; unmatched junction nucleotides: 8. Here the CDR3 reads CASGGQPLEQFF. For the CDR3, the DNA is TGTGCCAGTGGGGGACAGCCGTTGGAGCAGTTCTTC.